The clone carrying this T cell receptor (beta chain) appeared many times. Its antigen is as yet unknown. Unsorted libraries were prepared from 2 million PBMCs held at -80 C. The sample belongs to a study of neurological immune-mediated disorders. By 5'RACE with 10-nucleotide random UMIs, the cDNA was made. In TCRdb, the 5' RACE reads were re-called with MiXCR into one record per CDR3 protein. Of 45,000 to 55,000 distinct CDR3 sequences in the sample, 10% were seen once. Study-wide points: The greatest TCR clonal expansion appeared in HTLV-1-associated myelopathy and the smallest, falling below healthy controls, in multiple sclerosis.

Sequencing was done on a sample of PBMCs. This receptor was obtained from a woman aged 40 to 49 with HTLV-1-associated myelopathy (HAM/TSP).

CDR3 region: CASSFGTAEQFF. The CDR3 DNA is TGTGCCAGCAGTTTTGGGACAGCTGAGCAGTTCTTC. The rearrangement joins TRBV12-3 or TRBV12-4 to TRBJ2-1, with TRBD1 matching over 7 bases. This CDR3 is built from 12 residues. Trimming cost V 3 bases and J 9 bases; bases outside gene matches: 2.